This T cell receptor beta chain originates from a study of shared clonotypes between healthy human individuals. Clones were read by immunoSEQ multiplex PCR, and TCRdb kept only the in-frame ones, dropping some. Of about 330,000 clones in the sample, under 80% were seen once. The CDR3 has 18 residues. The trim removed 4 bases at V and 5 bases at J, leaving 12 bases unmatched. Germline CDR1 and CDR2: MDHEN and SYDVKM. Memory CD4+ cells were the fraction left after CD45RA+ naive selection. The sequencing sample was made of memory CD4+ T cells sorted from blood. This sample's subset: CD45RA-negative fraction. The TCR comes from a man aged 25 to 40 in good health. The J gene is TRBJ1-5, the V gene TRBV28; TRBD1 matches at 12 bases. Here the CDR3 reads CASSSGTGGRAFDQPQHF. The CDR3 nucleotides read TGTGCCAGCAGTTCCGGGACAGGGGGCCGAGCATTCGATCAGCCCCAGCATTTT.